What follows describes a single T cell receptor (beta chain). Its antigen is currently unknown. Germline V gives CDR1 MNHEY, CDR2 SVGAGI. The length of the CDR3 is 14 residues. With V trimmed by 4 bases and J by 6 bases, 4 bases remained unmatched. The repertoire was sequenced with immunoSEQ multiplex PCR; TCRdb's copy has only in-frame clones and lacks some. The table records 25,000 to 35,000 clones, around 95% of them present only once. The data belong to a study of T cell clonotyping in hematopoietic cell transplantation. Findings and caveats of the study: Recipient TCR diversity dropped after transplant; expanded clonotypes rose from day 30 to 180. No sorting was done, leaving CD4 and CD8 contributions mixed. Few recipient clonotypes overlapped donors; over 95% were de novo at given depth.

The TCR originated in a man aged 50 to 59 in good health. Some clones in this sample may be carry-over from other donors' samples. The chain has TRBV6-5 and TRBJ2-2, with 8 bases fitting TRBD1. The sequencing sample was made of peripheral blood mononuclear cells. CDR3 coding DNA: TGTGCCAGCAGTTCCTCACAGGGGGCCGGGGAGCTGTTTTTT. This sequence encodes CASSSSQGAGELFF.